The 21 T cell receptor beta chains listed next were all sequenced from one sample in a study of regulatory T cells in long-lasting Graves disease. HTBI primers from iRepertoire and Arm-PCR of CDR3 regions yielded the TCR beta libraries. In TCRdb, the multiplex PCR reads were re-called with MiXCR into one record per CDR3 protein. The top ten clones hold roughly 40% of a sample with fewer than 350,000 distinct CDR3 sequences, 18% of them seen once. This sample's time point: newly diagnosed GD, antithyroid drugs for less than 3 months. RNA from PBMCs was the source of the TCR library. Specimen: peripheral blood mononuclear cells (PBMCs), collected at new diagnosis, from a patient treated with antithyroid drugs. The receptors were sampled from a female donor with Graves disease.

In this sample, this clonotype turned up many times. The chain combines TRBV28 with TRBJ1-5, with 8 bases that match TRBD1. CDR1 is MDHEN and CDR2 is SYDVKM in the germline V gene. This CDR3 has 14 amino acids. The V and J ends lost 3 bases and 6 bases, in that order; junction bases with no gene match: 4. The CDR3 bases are TGTGCCAGCAGTTTCCGGACAGGGACTCAGCCCCAGCATTTT. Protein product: CASSFRTGTQPQHF.

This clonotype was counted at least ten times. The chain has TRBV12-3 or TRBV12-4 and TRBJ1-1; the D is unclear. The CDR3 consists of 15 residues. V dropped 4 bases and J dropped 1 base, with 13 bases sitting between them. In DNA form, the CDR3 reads TGTGCCAGCAGTTGGGCGGATAGGAAGAACACTGAAGCTTTCTTT. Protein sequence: CASSWADRKNTEAFF.

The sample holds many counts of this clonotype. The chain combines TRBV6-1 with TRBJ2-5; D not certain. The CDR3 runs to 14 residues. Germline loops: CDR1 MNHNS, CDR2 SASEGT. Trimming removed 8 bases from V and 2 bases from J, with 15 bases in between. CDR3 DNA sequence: TGTGCCAGCTCCCCATCCCCTGGACAAGAGACCCAGTACTTC. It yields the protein CASSPSPGQETQYF.

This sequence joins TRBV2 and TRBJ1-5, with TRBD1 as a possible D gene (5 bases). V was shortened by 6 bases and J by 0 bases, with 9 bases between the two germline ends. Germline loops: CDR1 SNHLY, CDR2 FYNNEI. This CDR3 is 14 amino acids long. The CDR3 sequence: CASRDTNSNQPQHF. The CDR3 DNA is TGTGCCAGCAGGGACACCAATAGCAATCAGCCCCAGCATTTT.

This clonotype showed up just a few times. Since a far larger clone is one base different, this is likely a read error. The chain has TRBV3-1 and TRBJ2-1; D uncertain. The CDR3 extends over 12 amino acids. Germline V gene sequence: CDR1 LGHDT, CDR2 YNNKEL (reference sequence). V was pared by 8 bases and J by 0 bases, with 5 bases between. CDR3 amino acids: CASVSSYNEQFF. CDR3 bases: TGTGCCAGCGTGAGCTCCTACAATGAGCAGTTCTTC.

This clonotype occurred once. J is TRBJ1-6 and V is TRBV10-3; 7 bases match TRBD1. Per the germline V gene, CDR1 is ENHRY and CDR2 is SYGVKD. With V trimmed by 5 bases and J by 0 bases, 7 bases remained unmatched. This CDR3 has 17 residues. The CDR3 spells CAISRDRQSSYNSPLHF. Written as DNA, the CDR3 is TGTGCCATCAGTCGGGACAGACAGAGCTCCTATAATTCACCCCTCCACTTT.

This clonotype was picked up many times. CDR3 DNA: TGTGCCAGCAGCGGAGGAGGGACTAGTGGCAATGAGCAGTTCTTC. Protein product: CASSGGGTSGNEQFF. V usage is TRBV9 and J usage is TRBJ2-1; 8 bases are shared with TRBD2. The length of the CDR3 is 15 residues. Trimming at V came to 3 bases and at J to 6 bases, leaving 8 bases not matched to a gene. Looked up from germline, CDR1 is SGDLS and CDR2 is YYNGEE.

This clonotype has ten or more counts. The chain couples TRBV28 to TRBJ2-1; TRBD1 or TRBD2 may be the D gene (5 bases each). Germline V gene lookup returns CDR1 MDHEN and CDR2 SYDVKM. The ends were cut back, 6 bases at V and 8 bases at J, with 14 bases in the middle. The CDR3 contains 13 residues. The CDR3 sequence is CASSRWGRDEQFF. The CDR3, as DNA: TGTGCCAGCAGCCGCTGGGGGAGAGATGAGCAGTTCTTC.

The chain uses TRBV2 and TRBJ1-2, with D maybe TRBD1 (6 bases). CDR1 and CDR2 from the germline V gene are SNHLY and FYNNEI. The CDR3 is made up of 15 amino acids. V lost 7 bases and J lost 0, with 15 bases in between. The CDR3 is CASTRWTAPNYGYTF. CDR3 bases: TGTGCCAGCACCCGGTGGACAGCTCCTAACTATGGCTACACCTTC. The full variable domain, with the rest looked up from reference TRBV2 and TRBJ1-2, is EPEVTQTPSHQVTQMGQEVILRCVPISNHLYFYWYRQILGQKVEFLVSFYNNEISEKSEIFDDQFSVERPDGSNFTLKIRSTKLEDSAMYFCASTRWTAPNYGYTFGSGTRLTVV.

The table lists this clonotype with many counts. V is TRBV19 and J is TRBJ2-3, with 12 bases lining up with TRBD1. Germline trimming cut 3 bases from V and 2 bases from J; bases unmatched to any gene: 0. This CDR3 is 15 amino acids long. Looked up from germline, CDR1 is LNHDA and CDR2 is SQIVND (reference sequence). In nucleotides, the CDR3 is TGTGCCAGTAGTATGGGACAGGGGGCCACAGATACGCAGTATTTT. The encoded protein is CASSMGQGATDTQYF.

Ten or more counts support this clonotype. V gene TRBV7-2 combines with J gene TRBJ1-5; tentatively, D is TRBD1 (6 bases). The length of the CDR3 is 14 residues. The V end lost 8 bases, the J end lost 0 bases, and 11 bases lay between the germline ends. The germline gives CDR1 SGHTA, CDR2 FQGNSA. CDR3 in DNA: TGTGCCAGCGCGACAGGACTTAGCAATCAGCCCCAGCATTTT. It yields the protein CASATGLSNQPQHF.

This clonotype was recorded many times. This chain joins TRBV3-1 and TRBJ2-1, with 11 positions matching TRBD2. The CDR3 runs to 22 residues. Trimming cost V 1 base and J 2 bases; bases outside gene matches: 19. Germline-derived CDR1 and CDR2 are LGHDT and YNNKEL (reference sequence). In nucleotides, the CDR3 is TGTGCCAGCAGCCAAGGATGGGGGACTAGCGGAAGCGCTGGAGGAGCCTACAATGAGCAGTTCTTC. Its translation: CASSQGWGTSGSAGGAYNEQFF.

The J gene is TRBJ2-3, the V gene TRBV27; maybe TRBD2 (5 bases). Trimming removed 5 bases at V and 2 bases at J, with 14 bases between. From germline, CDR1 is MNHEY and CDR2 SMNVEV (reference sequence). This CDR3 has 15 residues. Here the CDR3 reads CASSVDLADTDTQYF. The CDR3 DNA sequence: TGTGCCAGCAGTGTGGACCTAGCCGACACAGATACGCAGTATTTT.

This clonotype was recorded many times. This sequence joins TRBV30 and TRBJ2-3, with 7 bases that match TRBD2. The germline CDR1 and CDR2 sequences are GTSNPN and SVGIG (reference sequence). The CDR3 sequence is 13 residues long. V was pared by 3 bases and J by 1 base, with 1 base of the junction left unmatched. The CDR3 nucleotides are TGTGCCTGGAGACGGGAGGGCACAGATACGCAGTATTTT. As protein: CAWRREGTDTQYF.

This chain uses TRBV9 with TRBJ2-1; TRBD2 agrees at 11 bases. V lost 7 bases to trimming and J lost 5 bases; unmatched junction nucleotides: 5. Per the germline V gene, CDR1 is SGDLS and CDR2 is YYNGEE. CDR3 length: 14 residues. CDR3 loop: CASQGLAGDNEQFF. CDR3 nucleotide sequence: TGTGCCAGCCAAGGACTAGCGGGCGACAATGAGCAGTTCTTC.

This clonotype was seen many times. The DNA of the CDR3 is TGTGCCAGTAGTACCCCCCATCGGGACAGGGGGCCGGACGAGCAGTACTTC. Translating gives CASSTPHRDRGPDEQYF. The gene calls are TRBV19 and TRBJ2-7, with 12 bases aligning to TRBD1. The CDR3 sequence is 17 residues long. V shed 4 bases, J shed 5 bases, and the junction held 12 bases outside the gene matches. Germline lookup yields CDR1 LNHDA and CDR2 SQIVND (reference sequence). Complete variable domain (other parts from reference TRBV19 and TRBJ2-7): DGGITQSPKYLFRKEGQNVTLSCEQNLNHDAMYWYRQDPGQGLRLIYYSQIVNDFQKGDIAEGYSVSREKKESFPLTVTSAQKNPTAFYLCASSTPHRDRGPDEQYFGPGTRLTVT.

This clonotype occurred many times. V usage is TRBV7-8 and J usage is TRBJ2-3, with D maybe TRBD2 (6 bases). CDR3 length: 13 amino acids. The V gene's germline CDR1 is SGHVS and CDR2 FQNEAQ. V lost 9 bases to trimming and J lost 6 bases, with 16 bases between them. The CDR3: CASGAGRDDTQYF. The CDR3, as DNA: TGTGCCAGTGGGGCGGGACGAGATGATACGCAGTATTTT.

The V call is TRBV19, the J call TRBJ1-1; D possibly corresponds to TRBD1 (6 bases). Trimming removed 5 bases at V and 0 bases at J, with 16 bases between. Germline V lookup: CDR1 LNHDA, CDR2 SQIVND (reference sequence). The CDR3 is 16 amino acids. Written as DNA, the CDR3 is TGTGCCAGTAGTCGGGAGGGGGGTAACATGAACACTGAAGCTTTCTTT. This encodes CASSREGGNMNTEAFF.

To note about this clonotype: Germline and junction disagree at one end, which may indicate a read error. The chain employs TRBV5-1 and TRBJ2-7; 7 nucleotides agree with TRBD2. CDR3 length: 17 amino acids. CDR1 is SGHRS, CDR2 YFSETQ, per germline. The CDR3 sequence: CASSSGLVSRSSYGQYF. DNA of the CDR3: TGCGCCAGCAGCTCCGGACTAGTCTCGAGAAGCTCCTACGGGCAGTACTTC.

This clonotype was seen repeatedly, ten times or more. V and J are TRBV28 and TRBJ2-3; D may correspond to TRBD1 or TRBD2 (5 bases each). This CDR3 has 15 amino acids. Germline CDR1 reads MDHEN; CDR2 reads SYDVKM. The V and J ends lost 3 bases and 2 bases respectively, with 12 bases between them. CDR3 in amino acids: CASSFWGSHTDTQYF. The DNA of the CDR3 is TGTGCCAGCAGTTTTTGGGGGAGTCACACAGATACGCAGTATTTT.

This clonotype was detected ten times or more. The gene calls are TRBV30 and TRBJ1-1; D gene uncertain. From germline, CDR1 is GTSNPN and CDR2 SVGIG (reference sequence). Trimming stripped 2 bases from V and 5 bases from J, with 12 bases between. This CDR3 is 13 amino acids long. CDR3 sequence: CAWSKAGGTEAFF. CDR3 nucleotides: TGTGCCTGGAGTAAGGCAGGCGGAACTGAAGCTTTCTTT.